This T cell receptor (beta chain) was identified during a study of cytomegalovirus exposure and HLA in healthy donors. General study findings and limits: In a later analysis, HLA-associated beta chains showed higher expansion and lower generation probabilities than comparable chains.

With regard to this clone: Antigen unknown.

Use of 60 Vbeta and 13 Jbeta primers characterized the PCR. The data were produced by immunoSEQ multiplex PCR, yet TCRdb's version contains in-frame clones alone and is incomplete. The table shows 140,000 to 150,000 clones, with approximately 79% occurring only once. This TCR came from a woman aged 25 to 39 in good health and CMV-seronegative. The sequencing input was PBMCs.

CDR3 loop: CASSRAGNTEAFF. The CDR3 DNA reads as TGTGCCAGCTCAAGAGCGGGAAACACTGAAGCTTTCTTT. The chain couples TRBV18 to TRBJ1-1; D is unclear. V dropped 5 bases and J dropped 2 bases, with 9 bases sitting between them. Germline-derived CDR1 and CDR2 are KGHSH and LQKENI. This CDR3 region has 13 residues.